This record covers a single T cell receptor beta chain. Its target is unknown. The sample originates from a study of cytomegalovirus exposure and HLA in healthy donors. General study points: Several V segments, TRBV6-2 and TRBV6-3 among them, could not be told apart and were dropped. According to a later analysis, donors in an Asian-associated ancestry cluster reportedly had fewer N-insertions than the approximately 730-donor mean.

Amplification used 60 Vbeta primers and 13 Jbeta primers. Repertoires were generated with immunoSEQ multiplex PCR, while TCRdb's copy carries only in-frame clones and drops some. This sample has more than 85,000 clones, with roughly 84% found just once. V lost 3 bases and J 4 bases, leaving 18 bases between the germline ends. Per germline, CDR1 MNHNS and CDR2 SASEGT. This CDR3 comprises 16 residues. The specimen sequenced was PBMCs. The chain couples TRBV6-1 to TRBJ1-1; D is perhaps TRBD1 (5 bases). This sequence was found in a young woman in good health and CMV-seronegative. CDR3 residues: CASSDSVSGVGTEAFF. The CDR3 nucleotides are TGTGCCAGCAGTGATAGCGTCTCGGGGGTCGGCACTGAAGCTTTCTTT.